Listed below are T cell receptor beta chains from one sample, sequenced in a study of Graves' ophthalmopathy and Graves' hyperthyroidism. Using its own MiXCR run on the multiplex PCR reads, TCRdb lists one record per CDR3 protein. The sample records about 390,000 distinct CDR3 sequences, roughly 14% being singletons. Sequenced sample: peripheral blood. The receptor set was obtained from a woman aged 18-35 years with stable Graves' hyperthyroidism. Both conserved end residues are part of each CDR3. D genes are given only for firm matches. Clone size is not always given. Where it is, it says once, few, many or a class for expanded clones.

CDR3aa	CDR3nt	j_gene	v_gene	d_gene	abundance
CASSSLSYNSPLHF	TGTGCCAGCAGCTCTCTCTCCTATAATTCACCCCTCCACTTT	TRBJ1-6	TRBV28	.	many
CSARRGTAGNTIYF	TGCAGTGCTAGGAGGGGGACAGCTGGAAACACCATATATTTT	TRBJ1-3	TRBV20-1	TRBD1	many
CASSFTGGDQPQHF	TGTGCCAGCAGTTTCACGGGTGGCGATCAGCCCCAGCATTTT	TRBJ1-5	TRBV27	.	many
CAISEQQGGNQPQHF	TGTGCCATCAGTGAGCAACAGGGCGGTAATCAGCCCCAGCATTTT	TRBJ1-5	TRBV10-3	.	few
CSARDRLRQVSYEQYF	TGCAGTGCTAGAGATCGGTTAAGACAGGTTAGCTACGAGCAGTACTTC	TRBJ2-7	TRBV20-1	.	many
CASSLYGQGAHEQYF	TGCGCCAGCAGCTTGTACGGACAGGGGGCCCACGAGCAGTACTTC	TRBJ2-7	TRBV5-1	TRBD1	.
CASSFNWQGKEPQHF	TGTGCCAGCAGTTTTAATTGGCAGGGGAAGGAGCCCCAGCATTTT	TRBJ1-5	TRBV27	.	many
CASSPRTGGNTIYF	TGTGCCAGCAGCCCTAGGACAGGGGGAAACACCATATATTTT	TRBJ1-3	TRBV12-3/TRBV12-4	TRBD1	many
CASTDYMLAGGGAQYF	TGTGCCAGCACGGACTATATGCTAGCGGGAGGCGGGGCCCAGTACTTC	TRBJ2-5	TRBV2	TRBD2	few
CASSSHRQGGNQPQHF	TGTGCCAGCAGTTCCCACCGACAGGGTGGCAATCAGCCCCAGCATTTT	TRBJ1-5	TRBV6-5	TRBD1	many
CATSGRQGKNTGELFF	TGTGCCACCAGTGGTCGACAGGGGAAAAACACCGGGGAGCTGTTTTTT	TRBJ2-2	TRBV24-1	TRBD1	few